Described below is a single TCR beta chain sequence and its context. No antigen is known for it. At least one PBMC sample before ART and at least two after were required. A v3.0 immunoSEQ assay was performed at survey level. Sequencing used immunoSEQ multiplex PCR; TCRdb keeps in-frame clones, though not all of them. Here the sample spans approximately 11,000 clones, around 89% being singletons. This record comes from a study of long-term antiretroviral therapy in people with HIV. Study results and caveats: Clonal expansions arising prior to ART prevailed in the repertoire at every time point. Following ART, diversity rose but still fell short of transplant donor controls. HIV repertoires had narrower CDR3 length ranges than controls.

This TCR came from a woman between 35 and 50 years old with HIV. The material sequenced was unsorted PBMCs, taken 0.2 years before starting antiretroviral therapy.

In nucleotides, the CDR3 is TGTGCCAGCAGCCGCACTAGACAGGACCTCGACCAGCCCCAGCATTTT. Residues: CASSRTRQDLDQPQHF. J is TRBJ1-5 and V is TRBV5-6; possible D gene TRBD1, 6 bases. The V end lost 4 bases, the J end lost 7 bases, and 21 bases lay between the germline ends. Germline CDR1 and CDR2: SGHDT and YYEEEE. The CDR3 has 16 amino acids.